This T cell receptor (beta chain) was retrieved from a study of shared clonotypes between healthy human individuals. The CDR3 is 16 residues long. The junction had 7 bases not matched to a gene; V was cut back by 5 bases and J by 2 bases. Germline V gene sequence: CDR1 MNHNY, CDR2 SVGAGI (reference sequence). Assay used: immunoSEQ multiplex PCR; TCRdb lists only in-frame clones, some missing. The sample gives some 980,000 clones, roughly 72% of which show up once; roughly 1.5% is in the top ten. The TCR comes from a man aged 18 to 29 in good health. Sequenced sample: memory CD4+ T cells sorted from blood. Subset described: CD45RA-negative fraction. The genes are TRBV6-6 and TRBJ2-7; TRBD1 matches at 12 bases. The CDR3 reads CASSTPGQGATYEQYF. CDR3 nucleotide sequence: TGTGCCAGCAGTACTCCGGGACAGGGGGCCACCTACGAGCAGTACTTC.